This TCR beta chain was profiled in a study of blood T cell repertoires in COVID-19. As for the study in general: From T cells, B-cell-depleted T cells, or PBMCs came the material, which was cDNA or gDNA.

Trimming took 8 bases from V and 2 from J; bases not matched to a gene: 8. Germline V gene data show CDR1 as MNHEY and CDR2 as SMNVEV (reference sequence). The CDR3 has 15 residues. As handled by the study authors: Reference gene primer amplification yielded estimated nucleated cell counts. The method was immunoSEQ multiplex PCR; TCRdb's version includes in-frame clones alone and lacks a portion of them. V and J calls and clone size are copied from that table; D and trimming were computed from the DNA. The table shows approximately 160,000 clones, with more than 60% occurring only once. The V and J genes are TRBV27 and TRBJ2-1, with 8 bases identical to TRBD2. The sequence came from a man between 60 and 75 years old with acute or convalescent COVID-19. Specimen: peripheral blood. This CDR3 reads CASSSGGGTYNEQFF. The CDR3 DNA reads TGTGCCAGCTCCTCGGGGGGGGGCACCTACAATGAGCAGTTCTTC.